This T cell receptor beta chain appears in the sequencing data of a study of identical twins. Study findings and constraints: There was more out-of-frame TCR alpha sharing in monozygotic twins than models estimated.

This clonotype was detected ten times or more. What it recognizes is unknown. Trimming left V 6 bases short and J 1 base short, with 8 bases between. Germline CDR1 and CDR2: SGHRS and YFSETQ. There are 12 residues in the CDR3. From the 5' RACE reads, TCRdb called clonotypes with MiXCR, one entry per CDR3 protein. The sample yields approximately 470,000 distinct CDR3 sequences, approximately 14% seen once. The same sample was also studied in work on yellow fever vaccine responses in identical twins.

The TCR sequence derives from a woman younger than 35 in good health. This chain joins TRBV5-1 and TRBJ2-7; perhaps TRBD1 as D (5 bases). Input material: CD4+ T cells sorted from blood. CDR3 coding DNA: TGCGCCAGCAAGGACAATTCCTACGAGCAGTACTTC. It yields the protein CASKDNSYEQYF.